Below, 22 T cell receptor beta chains from the same sample are listed, as sequenced in a study of Tregs in tolerant kidney transplant recipients. Only in-frame clones appear in the TCRdb table, and some are missing; sequencing was by immunoSEQ multiplex PCR. This sample's clone table lists approximately 5,800 clones. Mixed chimerism was transient after nonmyeloablative marrow transplants from related graft donors. Here the sequenced sample was CD8+ T cells from blood (PBMCs), taken 12 months after the transplant. The receptors originated from a human patient who received a combined kidney and bone marrow transplant. Some T cells may possibly be graft donor cells.

Comment on this clone: The read terminates 3 residues ahead of where the CDR3 ends, so the germline J gene completes it. This sequence joins TRBV7-8 and TRBJ2-2; 11 nucleotides match TRBD2. J was trimmed by 4 bases and V by 8 bases; bases with no gene match: 12. The CDR3 totals 17 residues. CDR1 SGHVS and CDR2 FQNEAQ come from the germline V gene. The DNA read from the CDR3 is TGTGCCAGCCTAGGGACTAGCGGTTCCTCTATCACCGGGGAG. This encodes CASLGTSGSSITGE. The entire CDR3 sequence reads CASLGTSGSSITGELFF. The variable domain in full, completed from reference TRBV7-8 and TRBJ2-2, reads GAGVSQSPRYKVAKRGQDVALRCDPISGHVSLFWYQQALGQGPEFLTYFQNEAQLDKSGLPSDRFFAERPEGSVSTLKIQRTQQEDSAVYLCASLGTSGSSITGELFFGEGSRLTVL.

The CDR3 bases that were read are TGTGCCAGCACACCCTTAGGGGGATCGACAGATACG. It is translated as CASTPLGGSTDT. The full CDR3 protein is CASTPLGGSTDTQYF. The V call is TRBV7-9, the J call TRBJ2-3, with D tentatively TRBD1 (6 bases). Read data end 3 residues before the CDR3 end; the end is taken from the germline J gene. V lost 7 bases to trimming and J lost 3 bases, with 17 bases between them. The CDR3 is 15 amino acids. Germline CDR1 SEHNR, CDR2 FQNEAQ (reference sequence). Drawing the rest from reference TRBV7-9 and TRBJ2-3, the complete variable domain is DTGVSQNPRHKITKRGQNVTFRCDPISEHNRLYWYRQTLGQGPEFLTYFQNEAQLEKSRLLSDRFSAERPKGSFSTLEIQRTEQGDSAMYLCASTPLGGSTDTQYFGPGTRLTVL.

A note on this clone: The sequence runs out 3 residues before the end of the CDR3; the remainder is reconstructed from the germline J gene. V and J are TRBV20-1 and TRBJ2-7, with a tentative D call TRBD2 (6 bases). Germline V gene sequence: CDR1 DFQATT, CDR2 SNEGSKA (reference sequence). V was trimmed by 1 base and J by 2 bases, leaving 12 bases between them. The CDR3 loop spans 14 amino acids. This chain's CDR3 is CSARGLRETYEQYF. The part of the CDR3 DNA that was read is TGCAGTGCTAGAGGGCTGCGGGAAACCTACGAG.

Points on this clone: The sequenced fragment ends 3 residues before the CDR3 boundary, so the rest is inferred from the germline J gene. The chain links TRBV29-1 to TRBJ2-7, with 9 bases matching TRBD1. CDR3 length: 18 residues. The V segment lost 1 base and the J segment 2 bases; nucleotides outside the gene matches: 15. CDR1 and CDR2 (germline): SQVTM, ANQGSEA. CDR3: CSVEVMGQGRGVPYEQYF. The sequenced CDR3 bases are TGCAGCGTTGAAGTAATGGGACAGGGTAGGGGGGTACCCTACGAG.

A remark on this clone: Sequencing ends 3 residues short of the CDR3 end; the germline J gene provides the rest. The chain combines TRBV20-1 with TRBJ2-1; TRBD1 aligns across 9 bases. This CDR3 has 15 amino acids. Germline CDR1 DFQATT, CDR2 SNEGSKA (reference sequence). V trimming: 6 bases; J trimming: 2 bases; junction bases outside the gene matches: 8. CDR3 DNA (partial): TGCAGTGCCAGAACCGGGACAGGGACCTACAATGAG. The encoded protein is CSARTGTGTYNE. The CDR3 as a whole reads CSARTGTGTYNEQFF.

CDR3 region: CASSSRLGHTEAFF. CDR3 bases read: TGTGCCAGTAGTTCCCGACTAGGGCACACTGAA. The gene calls are TRBV19 and TRBJ1-1; D is uncertain. The read ends 3 residues early relative to the CDR3; the germline J gene fills the gap. There are 14 residues in the CDR3. The germline CDR1 and CDR2 sequences are LNHDA and SQIVND (reference sequence). V was trimmed by 5 bases and J by 3 bases, leaving 13 bases between them.

Regarding this clone: The read terminates 3 residues before the CDR3 end, so the remaining end is supplied by the germline J gene. The chain employs TRBV14 and TRBJ2-7; perhaps TRBD1 as D (6 bases). The CDR3 consists of 13 residues. Germline values: CDR1 SGHDN, CDR2 FVKESK. Trimming took off 2 bases at V and 3 bases at J, with 8 bases between the two ends. The DNA read from the CDR3 is TGTGCCAGCAGCCAATGGGACAACTACGAG. Its translation is CASSQWDNYE. The complete CDR3 sequence is CASSQWDNYEQYF.

This clone registers large by frequency. The read terminates 3 residues ahead of where the CDR3 ends, so the germline J gene completes it. The gene calls are TRBV7-6 and TRBJ2-2, with TRBD1 matching 9 bases. Germline values: CDR1 SGHVS, CDR2 FNYEAQ. The CDR3 is 16 amino acids. V lost 6 bases and J lost 6; bases outside the gene matches: 11. CDR3 amino acids: CASSRVDRGSPGELFF. CDR3 bases read: TGTGCCAGCAGTCGGGTGGACAGGGGTTCGCCCGGGGAG.

As for this clone: The read terminates 3 residues before the CDR3 end, so the remaining end is supplied by the germline J gene. V is TRBV20-1 and J is TRBJ1-3; D not resolved. Germline assignment: CDR1 DFQATT and CDR2 SNEGSKA (reference sequence). The CDR3 runs to 15 residues. Trimming shortened V by 0 bases and J by 0 bases, and 9 bases separated the two germline ends. CDR3 sequence: CSARDRQDSGNTIYF. CDR3 DNA (partial): TGCAGTGCTAGAGATCGGCAGGACTCTGGAAACACC.

Remarks on this clone: With the read ending 3 residues before the CDR3 end, the germline J gene is used to fill in that end. The chain links TRBV2 to TRBJ2-5; TRBD2 is a possible D gene (7 bases). This CDR3 contains 14 residues. The V end was cut by 6 bases, the J end by 5 bases, with 16 bases between. Germline loops: CDR1 SNHLY, CDR2 FYNNEI. The CDR3 bases that were read are TGTGCCAGCAGATTCGGGGGGCGCGGGGAGACC. It is translated as CASRFGGRGET. The entire CDR3 protein is CASRFGGRGETQYF. The entire variable domain, with the rest obtained from reference TRBV2 and TRBJ2-5, is as follows: EPEVTQTPSHQVTQMGQEVILRCVPISNHLYFYWYRQILGQKVEFLVSFYNNEISEKSEIFDDQFSVERPDGSNFTLKIRSTKLEDSAMYFCASRFGGRGETQYFGPGTRLLVL.

In regard to this clone: Read coverage stops 3 residues before the CDR3 terminus; the germline J gene supplies the remainder. The chain uses TRBV11-1 and TRBJ2-7, with D unclear. V dropped 5 bases and J dropped 1 base, with 12 bases sitting between them. This CDR3 comprises 14 residues. The V gene's germline CDR1 is SGHAT and CDR2 FQDESV (reference sequence). CDR3 DNA, as far as it was read: TGTGCCAGCAGCGCCCGAAAGCTTTCCTACGAG. It encodes CASSARKLSYE. The whole CDR3 protein is CASSARKLSYEQYF.

Points on this clone: The sequenced fragment ends 3 residues before the CDR3 boundary, so the rest is inferred from the germline J gene. The chain carries TRBV12-3 or TRBV12-4 and TRBJ1-4, with 7 bases fitting TRBD1. This CDR3 is built from 13 residues. The V and J ends lost 7 bases and 7 bases, in that order; junction bases with no gene match: 6. The CDR3 protein is CASTTGVTEKLFF. The CDR3 bases that were read are TGTGCCAGCACCACAGGGGTGACTGAAAAA.

As for this clone: From the germline J gene comes the end of the CDR3, since the read stops 3 residues before it. This rearrangement joins TRBV29-1 to TRBJ2-1, with D uncertain. Germline values: CDR1 SQVTM, CDR2 ANQGSEA. V lost 4 bases, J lost 0 bases, and 10 bases lay in between. The CDR3 spans 14 residues. The CDR3 bases that were read are TGCAGCGTTGGCCACGGGTTCTCCTACAATGAG. This codes for CSVGHGFSYNE. The full CDR3 reads CSVGHGFSYNEQFF.

In the case of this clone: The CDR3 end is not reached by the read, which stops 3 residues before it; the germline J gene fills it in. The chain couples TRBV19 to TRBJ2-1, with TRBD1 matching 9 bases. J lost 8 bases, V lost 6 bases, and 11 bases had no gene match. Per the germline V gene, CDR1 is LNHDA and CDR2 is SQIVND (reference sequence). This CDR3 is built from 15 residues. Partial CDR3 DNA: TGTGCCAGTAGCTCTGGACAGGGGCTCTCCTATGAG. Translated: CASSSGQGLSYE. The whole CDR3 reads CASSSGQGLSYEQFF. Together with reference TRBV19 and TRBJ2-1, the CDR3 gives the full variable domain: DGGITQSPKYLFRKEGQNVTLSCEQNLNHDAMYWYRQDPGQGLRLIYYSQIVNDFQKGDIAEGYSVSREKKESFPLTVTSAQKNPTAFYLCASSSGQGLSYEQFFGPGTRLTVL.

This clone shows up as medium-sized (0.01 to 0.1%) by frequency. The CDR3 end lies 3 residues beyond the end of the read and is filled in from the germline J gene. The chain recombines TRBV10-3 with TRBJ2-3; 12 bases fit TRBD2. The CDR3 covers 15 residues. J was trimmed by 5 bases and V by 4 bases; bases with no gene match: 4. Per germline, CDR1 ENHRY and CDR2 SYGVKD. The CDR3 region is CAISASGRARDTQYF. CDR3 DNA, as far as it was read: TGTGCCATCAGTGCTAGCGGGAGGGCCAGAGATACG.

Turning to this clone: With the read ending 3 residues before the CDR3 end, the germline J gene is used to fill in that end. The chain has TRBV2 and TRBJ2-5, with 13 bases that match TRBD2. In germline, CDR1 is SNHLY, CDR2 FYNNEI. V lost 2 bases and J lost 5; bases outside the gene matches: 2. The CDR3 totals 15 residues. The part of the CDR3 DNA that was read is TGTGCCAGCAGTGAATGGACTAGCGGGAGTGAGACC. This gives the protein CASSEWTSGSET. The entire CDR3 sequence reads CASSEWTSGSETQYF.

Concerning this clone: The CDR3 end falls 3 residues outside the read, so it is completed with the germline J gene. The chain is built from TRBV5-6 and TRBJ2-7, with no clear D. Germline CDR1 reads SGHDT; CDR2 reads YYEEEE. Between the trimmed V and J ends, which lost 1 base and 2 bases, there was a span of 10 bases. This CDR3 has 14 amino acids. CDR3 in amino acids: CASSLSHSTYEQYF. The sequenced part of the CDR3 DNA is TGTGCCAGCAGCTTGTCACACAGTACCTACGAG.

Partial CDR3 DNA: TGTGCCAGCAGTGAGGGACTAGCGGGACAAGAGACC. Its translation: CASSEGLAGQET. In full, the CDR3 reads CASSEGLAGQETQYF. V gene TRBV2 combines with J gene TRBJ2-5; 13 bases align to TRBD2. The observed sequence ends 3 residues before the CDR3 terminus, with the missing tail filled in from the germline J gene. Germline trimming cut 3 bases from V and 2 bases from J; bases unmatched to any gene: 0. This CDR3 region has 15 residues. The V gene's germline CDR1 is SNHLY and CDR2 FYNNEI. Based on the CDR3 plus reference TRBV2 and TRBJ2-5, the full variable domain is EPEVTQTPSHQVTQMGQEVILRCVPISNHLYFYWYRQILGQKVEFLVSFYNNEISEKSEIFDDQFSVERPDGSNFTLKIRSTKLEDSAMYFCASSEGLAGQETQYFGPGTRLLVL.

With regard to this clone: The read ends 3 residues early relative to the CDR3; the germline J gene fills the gap. This chain links TRBV5-6 with TRBJ2-3; TRBD2 matches 7 bases. The V segment lost 7 bases and the J segment 4 bases; nucleotides outside the gene matches: 12. The CDR3 has 15 amino acids. The V gene's germline CDR1 is SGHDT and CDR2 YYEEEE. The CDR3 sequence is CASYFWAGDADTQYF. CDR3 bases read: TGTGCCAGCTACTTTTGGGCGGGAGACGCAGATACG.

With regard to this clone: The read terminates 3 residues ahead of where the CDR3 ends, so the germline J gene completes it. The chain recombines TRBV19 with TRBJ2-7; no reliable D call. V was pared by 5 bases and J by 5 bases, with 16 bases between. Germline CDR1 and CDR2: LNHDA and SQIVND (reference sequence). This CDR3 spans 14 amino acids. CDR3 region: CASSARTEFNEQYF. The part of the CDR3 DNA that was read is TGTGCCAGTAGTGCCCGAACAGAGTTCAACGAG. Supplemented by reference TRBV19 and TRBJ2-7, the full variable domain reads DGGITQSPKYLFRKEGQNVTLSCEQNLNHDAMYWYRQDPGQGLRLIYYSQIVNDFQKGDIAEGYSVSREKKESFPLTVTSAQKNPTAFYLCASSARTEFNEQYFGPGTRLTVT.

As regards this clone: The CDR3 end is not reached by the read, which stops 3 residues before it; the germline J gene fills it in. This sequence joins TRBV11-2 and TRBJ1-1; a weak D match, TRBD1 (6 bases). The germline gives CDR1 SGHAT, CDR2 FQNNGV. Trimming removed 1 base from V and 5 bases from J, with 14 bases in between. The CDR3 has 15 residues. The CDR3 protein is CASSLVGTGNTEAFF. The part of the CDR3 DNA that was read is TGTGCCAGCAGCTTAGTCGGTACAGGGAATACTGAA.

This clone is medium-sized (0.01 to 0.1%) by frequency. The read comes to an end 3 residues before the CDR3 does, leaving the germline J gene to fill in the end. This sequence joins TRBV7-9 and TRBJ1-2; TRBD1 might be the D (5 bases). The germline V gene has CDR1 SEHNR and CDR2 FQNEAQ (reference sequence). This CDR3 has 13 amino acids. Trimming cost V 6 bases and J 1 base, with 9 bases left between them. The covered CDR3 bases are TGTGCCAGCAGAGACAGCCTTAACTATGGC. Translated, it gives CASRDSLNYG. The complete CDR3 protein is CASRDSLNYGYTF.